These T cell receptor beta chains were read from a single sample in a study of response to subunit inactivated influenza vaccine. TCRdb reprocessed the RT-PCR reads with MiXCR, giving one entry per CDR3 protein. The data hold 400,000 to 550,000 distinct CDR3 sequences, with about 25% observed a single time. The material sequenced was CD4+ T cells sorted from PBMCs, taken 4 to 6 days after vaccination. The receptors originated from a man aged 50 or older who received an inactivated influenza vaccine. Each CDR3 is given with its conserved first and last residue. A D gene is named only where the DNA matches it firmly. Size values are once, few and many counts, or a class for expanded clones, and some rows have none.

d_call: -; j_call: TRBJ1-2; v_call: TRBV5-1; clone_size: few; cdr3_nt: TGCGCCAGCAGCCATCAGGACAGCAACTATGGCTACACCTTC; cdr3_aa: CASSHQDSNYGYTF
d_call: TRBD2; j_call: TRBJ2-1; v_call: TRBV10-3; clone_size: few; cdr3_nt: TGTGCCATCAGTGGCCTAGCGGGGGGCCTGGGGGAGCAGTTCTTC; cdr3_aa: CAISGLAGGLGEQFF
d_call: -; j_call: TRBJ2-2; v_call: TRBV19; clone_size: few; cdr3_nt: TGTGCCAGTAGTCTCAACCTCCCGTCCCAACCCACCAAGCTGTTTTTT; cdr3_aa: CASSLNLPSQPTKLFF
d_call: -; j_call: TRBJ1-5; v_call: TRBV15; clone_size: -; cdr3_nt: TGTGCCACCAGCAGAGGCTCTAGCAATCAGCCCCAGCATTTT; cdr3_aa: CATSRGSSNQPQHF
d_call: -; j_call: TRBJ2-7; v_call: TRBV12-3/TRBV12-4; clone_size: many; cdr3_nt: TGTGCCAGCAGTTTCCGGGACACCTCCTACGAGCAGTACTTC; cdr3_aa: CASSFRDTSYEQYF
d_call: TRBD1; j_call: TRBJ2-2; v_call: TRBV28; clone_size: -; cdr3_nt: TGTGCCAGCAGTTCTGACAGGGCTACTCCTACCGGGGAGCTGTTTTTT; cdr3_aa: CASSSDRATPTGELFF
d_call: -; j_call: TRBJ2-6; v_call: TRBV11-2; clone_size: few; cdr3_nt: TGTGCCAGCAGCTCATTAGCCCAGGGGTTTGCGTCTGGGGCCAACGTCCTGACTTTC; cdr3_aa: CASSSLAQGFASGANVLTF
d_call: -; j_call: TRBJ2-1; v_call: TRBV27; clone_size: -; cdr3_nt: TGTGCCAGCAGTTTAAGGGGCGTTAATGAGCAGTTCTTC; cdr3_aa: CASSLRGVNEQFF
d_call: TRBD1; j_call: TRBJ1-1; v_call: TRBV6-1; clone_size: -; cdr3_nt: TGTGCCAGCAGTGCCCGGGACAGAGTGAACACTGAAGCTTTCTTT; cdr3_aa: CASSARDRVNTEAFF
d_call: -; j_call: TRBJ2-5; v_call: TRBV10-3; clone_size: few; cdr3_nt: TGTGCCATCAGTGAGTCGCAGAAAGAGACCCAGTACTTC; cdr3_aa: CAISESQKETQYF
d_call: -; j_call: TRBJ2-3; v_call: TRBV7-2; clone_size: few; cdr3_nt: TGTGCCAGCAGCCACCGCCTGGGCACAGATACGCAGTATTTT; cdr3_aa: CASSHRLGTDTQYF
d_call: -; j_call: TRBJ2-1; v_call: TRBV12-2; clone_size: -; cdr3_nt: TGTGCAAGTCGCGTAGAGGGGGGCCCGGGAAAGTTCTTC; cdr3_aa: CASRVEGGPGKFF
d_call: TRBD2; j_call: TRBJ2-5; v_call: TRBV6-1; clone_size: many; cdr3_nt: TGTGCCAGCAGCCCCCCTCGGGAGGGCTTGGAGACCCAGTACTTC; cdr3_aa: CASSPPREGLETQYF
d_call: -; j_call: TRBJ2-6; v_call: TRBV5-1; clone_size: few; cdr3_nt: TGCGCCAGCCAGGAACCTGGGGCCAACGTCCTGACTTTC; cdr3_aa: CASQEPGANVLTF
d_call: TRBD1; j_call: TRBJ1-5; v_call: TRBV27; clone_size: few; cdr3_nt: TGTGCCAGCAGTTTTAGGACAGGGAATCAGCCCCAGCATTTT; cdr3_aa: CASSFRTGNQPQHF
d_call: -; j_call: TRBJ1-1; v_call: TRBV6-2/TRBV6-3; clone_size: few; cdr3_nt: TGTGCCAGCAGTTACAAGTTGGACACTGAAGCTTTCTTT; cdr3_aa: CASSYKLDTEAFF
d_call: -; j_call: TRBJ2-3; v_call: TRBV9; clone_size: few; cdr3_nt: TGTGCCAGCAGCGTAGTAGGCAGCTCTAGCACAGATACGCAGTATTTT; cdr3_aa: CASSVVGSSSTDTQYF
d_call: -; j_call: TRBJ2-2; v_call: TRBV10-3; clone_size: few; cdr3_nt: TGTGCCATCAGTTCGACAGGGAACACCGGGGAGCTGTTTTTT; cdr3_aa: CAISSTGNTGELFF
d_call: -; j_call: TRBJ2-7; v_call: TRBV28; clone_size: few; cdr3_nt: TGTGCCAGCAGTTGGGGTTCCTCCTACGAGCAGTACTTC; cdr3_aa: CASSWGSSYEQYF
d_call: TRBD2; j_call: TRBJ2-7; v_call: TRBV7-9; clone_size: -; cdr3_nt: TGTGCCAGCAGCTTCACCGGGACTAGCGGGGTATACGAGCAGTACTTC; cdr3_aa: CASSFTGTSGVYEQYF
d_call: -; j_call: TRBJ2-7; v_call: TRBV29-1; clone_size: many; cdr3_nt: TGCAGCGGTCAGGTCCTCCAAGAGCAGTACTTC; cdr3_aa: CSGQVLQEQYF
d_call: -; j_call: TRBJ1-5; v_call: TRBV5-5; clone_size: few; cdr3_nt: TGTGCCAGCAGCTTGTTTACTAACAGGGAGAATCAGCCCCAGCATTTT; cdr3_aa: CASSLFTNRENQPQHF
d_call: TRBD2; j_call: TRBJ2-3; v_call: TRBV24-1; clone_size: -; cdr3_nt: TGTGCCACCAGTGATCCTGGACTAGCGGGAGAAGATACGCAGTATTTT; cdr3_aa: CATSDPGLAGEDTQYF
d_call: -; j_call: TRBJ1-5; v_call: TRBV6-1; clone_size: few; cdr3_nt: TGTGCCAGCAGTGAAGCGGGCAGTCAGCCCCAGCATTTT; cdr3_aa: CASSEAGSQPQHF
d_call: -; j_call: TRBJ1-2; v_call: TRBV4-3; clone_size: -; cdr3_nt: TGCGCCAGCAGCCAAGATACTGCCACCCCTTATGGCTACACCTTC; cdr3_aa: CASSQDTATPYGYTF
d_call: -; j_call: TRBJ2-5; v_call: TRBV20-1; clone_size: -; cdr3_nt: TGCAGTGCTAGAGGGGTGAGGGGGGCAGGGGAGACCCAGTACTTC; cdr3_aa: CSARGVRGAGETQYF
d_call: -; j_call: TRBJ2-7; v_call: TRBV6-6; clone_size: many; cdr3_nt: TGTGCCAGCAGTTTGACGTTAGCCGAGCAGTACTTC; cdr3_aa: CASSLTLAEQYF
d_call: TRBD1; j_call: TRBJ2-1; v_call: TRBV29-1; clone_size: few; cdr3_nt: TGCAGCGTTAGAGGGGGCCTAGGACGTGAGCAGTTCTTC; cdr3_aa: CSVRGGLGREQFF
d_call: TRBD2; j_call: TRBJ2-2; v_call: TRBV20-1; clone_size: -; cdr3_nt: TGCAGTGCCTCAGGGACTAGCGGATACACCGGGGAGCTGTTTTTT; cdr3_aa: CSASGTSGYTGELFF
d_call: TRBD2; j_call: TRBJ2-7; v_call: TRBV28; clone_size: once; cdr3_nt: TGTGCCAGCAGTTCAACTGGGAGCGGGAGCCCCTACGAGCAGTACTTC; cdr3_aa: CASSSTGSGSPYEQYF
d_call: -; j_call: TRBJ2-1; v_call: TRBV7-9; clone_size: few; cdr3_nt: TGTGCCAGCAGCTTAGCTGGGGACCACAATGAGCAGTTCTTC; cdr3_aa: CASSLAGDHNEQFF
d_call: TRBD1; j_call: TRBJ2-2; v_call: TRBV5-1; clone_size: few; cdr3_nt: TGCGCCAGCAGCTTTGGGACAGGGGGAGGCACCGGGGAGCTGTTTTTT; cdr3_aa: CASSFGTGGGTGELFF
d_call: -; j_call: TRBJ2-1; v_call: TRBV4-3; clone_size: -; cdr3_nt: TGCGCCAGCAGCCCGGCGAGGGCTCGCTCCTACAATGAGCAGTTCTTC; cdr3_aa: CASSPARARSYNEQFF